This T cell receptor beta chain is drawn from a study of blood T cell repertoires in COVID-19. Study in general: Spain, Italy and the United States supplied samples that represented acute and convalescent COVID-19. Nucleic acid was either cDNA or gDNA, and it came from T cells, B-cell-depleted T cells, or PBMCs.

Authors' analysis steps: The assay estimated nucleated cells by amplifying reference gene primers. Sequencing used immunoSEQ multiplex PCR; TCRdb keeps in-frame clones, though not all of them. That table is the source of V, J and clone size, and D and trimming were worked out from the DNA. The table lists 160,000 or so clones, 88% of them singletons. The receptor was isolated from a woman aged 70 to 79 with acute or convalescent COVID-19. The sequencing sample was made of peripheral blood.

As DNA, the CDR3 is TGCGCCAGCAGCCGCGGAGGACAGGGGACCTACGAGCAGTACTTC. Protein sequence: CASSRGGQGTYEQYF. The chain has TRBV5-1 and TRBJ2-7; 9 bases match TRBD1. Per germline, CDR1 SGHRS and CDR2 YFSETQ. The CDR3 runs to 15 residues. The V segment lost 4 bases and the J segment 2 bases; nucleotides outside the gene matches: 7.